A selection of T cell receptor beta chains follows, all from one sample in a study of OX40 agonist ivuxolimab in advanced cancers. Using immunoSEQ multiplex PCR, the repertoire was profiled, and TCRdb retains in-frame clones only, with some absent. Among around 37,000 clones, around 81% were seen once, and the ten largest hold around 19%. Sequenced material: CD4+ or CD8+ T cells sorted from blood, taken in a trial of the OX40 agonist ivuxolimab. These receptors were taken from an adult with an advanced solid tumor such as melanoma, head and neck, liver or kidney cancer. Both conserved end residues are part of each CDR3. Each record gives: J gene, D gene, clone size, V gene, CDR3 protein, CDR3 DNA. D genes are given only for firm matches. Clone size, where shown, is once, few, many, or a class for clones that have expanded.

>TRBJ2-5|.|.|TRBV5-8
CASSLSHRPGETQYF
TGTGCCAGCAGCTTGTCTCACAGGCCGGGGGAGACCCAGTACTTC
>TRBJ2-7|.|.|TRBV2
CASSEVGGSYEQYF
TGTGCCAGCAGTGAAGTCGGGGGCTCCTACGAGCAGTACTTC
>TRBJ1-3|TRBD1|.|TRBV13
CASSYLGWGQASLSGNTIYF
TGTGCCAGCAGCTACTTAGGGTGGGGACAGGCCTCCCTCTCTGGAAACACCATATATTTT
>TRBJ2-3|.|.|TRBV7-9
CASSLRKRSTDTQYF
TGTGCCAGCAGCTTACGGAAGAGAAGCACAGATACGCAGTATTTT
>TRBJ2-3|.|.|TRBV9
CASSPQDGHYTQYF
TGTGCCAGCAGCCCCCAGGACGGCCACTATACGCAGTATTTT
>TRBJ2-2|TRBD1|.|TRBV7-9
CASSFRRGPTGELFF
TGTGCCAGCAGCTTCCGCAGGGGGCCCACCGGGGAGCTGTTTTTT
>TRBJ2-3|TRBD2|.|TRBV2
CASSGTSGGRDTQYF
TGTGCCAGCAGTGGGACTAGCGGGGGGCGAGATACGCAGTATTTT
>TRBJ1-2|TRBD1|.|TRBV5-4
CASSLGGGQGSYTF
TGTGCCAGCAGCTTGGGGGGGGGACAGGGAAGCTACACCTTC
>TRBJ1-2|TRBD1|.|TRBV19
CASSNTGTGVDGYTF
TGTGCCAGTAGTAATACCGGGACAGGGGTTGATGGCTACACCTTC
>TRBJ1-1|.|.|TRBV18
CASSFGVGQINTEAFF
TGTGCCAGCTCGTTTGGGGTCGGACAGATTAACACTGAAGCTTTCTTT
>TRBJ2-1|.|.|TRBV6-5
CASSSPWTLSNEQFF
TGTGCCAGCAGCTCCCCATGGACGCTTTCCAATGAGCAGTTCTTC
>TRBJ2-7|TRBD2|.|TRBV5-4
CASSPGASGSSYEQYF
TGTGCCAGCAGCCCGGGGGCTAGCGGGAGCTCCTACGAGCAGTACTTC
>TRBJ1-2|.|.|TRBV9
CASSGRTYSNYGYTF
TGTGCCAGCAGCGGGAGGACATACTCTAACTATGGCTACACCTTC
>TRBJ1-6|.|.|TRBV5-4
CASSPGALDYNSPLHF
TGTGCCAGCAGCCCAGGAGCCCTAGATTATAATTCACCCCTCCACTTT
>TRBJ2-5|TRBD1|.|TRBV10-3
CATKTGGSETQYF
TGTGCCACCAAGACAGGGGGCAGCGAGACCCAGTACTTC
>TRBJ2-4|.|.|TRBV5-4
CASSFGGRAKNIQYF
TGTGCCAGCAGCTTCGGGGGGCGAGCCAAAAACATTCAGTACTTC
>TRBJ2-3|TRBD2|.|TRBV13
CASSSASGQGTSGRDTQYF
TGTGCCAGCAGCTCCGCCTCGGGACAGGGGACTAGCGGGAGAGATACGCAGTATTTT
>TRBJ2-6|TRBD1|.|TRBV30
CAWSAGTGVFGANVLTF
TGTGCCTGGAGTGCCGGGACAGGGGTCTTCGGGGCCAACGTCCTGACTTTC
>TRBJ2-7|TRBD2|once|TRBV29-1
CSVLKLAGVAYEQYF
TGCAGCGTCCTGAAACTAGCGGGAGTGGCCTACGAGCAGTACTTC
>TRBJ1-5|.|.|TRBV5-5
CASSYDTGRGQPQHF
TGTGCCAGCAGCTACGATACAGGGCGGGGGCAGCCCCAGCATTTT
>TRBJ2-7|.|once|TRBV6-6
CASSTPDTSAGYEQYF
TGTGCCAGCAGTACGCCCGACACCTCGGCGGGCTACGAGCAGTACTTC
>TRBJ2-7|.|.|TRBV7-8
CASSRGRNYEQYF
TGTGCCAGCAGCCGAGGACGGAACTACGAGCAGTACTTC
>TRBJ2-7|.|.|TRBV23-1
CASSQMEGYEQYF
TGCGCCAGCAGTCAAATGGAAGGGTACGAGCAGTACTTC
>TRBJ2-5|.|once|TRBV4-1
CASSQELAGRAQYF
TGCGCCAGCAGCCAAGAATTGGCAGGTAGGGCCCAGTACTTC
>TRBJ2-2|TRBD2|medium-sized|TRBV13
CASSLVSGGNTGELFF
TGTGCCAGCAGCTTAGTCAGCGGGGGTAACACCGGGGAGCTGTTTTTT
>TRBJ2-2|.|.|TRBV25-1
CASSESAGSGELFF
TGTGCCAGCAGTGAATCTGCGGGTTCCGGGGAGCTGTTTTTT
>TRBJ2-1|TRBD2|.|TRBV5-1
CASSLSGTYNEQFF
TGCGCCAGCAGCTTGAGCGGGACCTACAATGAGCAGTTCTTC
>TRBJ1-4|TRBD1|.|TRBV5-1
CASSGPGQGTTNEKLFF
TGCGCCAGCAGCGGACCGGGACAGGGGACAACTAATGAAAAACTGTTTTTT
>TRBJ2-2|.|once|TRBV7-3
CASSPSNTGELFF
TGTGCCAGCAGCCCCAGTAACACCGGGGAGCTGTTTTTT
>TRBJ1-3|.|few|TRBV30
CAWSVLGNTIYF
TGTGCCTGGAGTGTACTTGGAAACACCATATATTTT
>TRBJ2-7|.|.|TRBV6-1
CASSEEEGLTYEQYF
TGTGCCAGCAGTGAAGAGGAGGGGTTGACCTACGAGCAGTACTTC
>TRBJ2-1|.|.|TRBV4-1
CASSQVRGDYNEQFF
TGCGCCAGCAGCCAAGTGAGGGGGGATTACAATGAGCAGTTCTTC
>TRBJ2-3|TRBD1|.|TRBV4-2
CASSQGSQGADTQYF
TGTGCCAGCAGCCAAGGGAGTCAGGGGGCAGATACGCAGTATTTT
>TRBJ1-1|TRBD1|.|TRBV10-2
CASSPTGADEAFF
TGCGCCAGCAGTCCGACAGGGGCGGATGAAGCTTTCTTT
>TRBJ2-2|TRBD2|.|TRBV5-4
CASSLRLADGAGELFF
TGTGCCAGCAGCTTGCGTCTAGCGGATGGGGCCGGGGAGCTGTTTTTT
>TRBJ2-1|TRBD2|.|TRBV29-1
CSVEDLAGGGNEQFF
TGCAGCGTTGAAGATCTAGCGGGAGGAGGTAATGAGCAGTTCTTC
>TRBJ2-7|.|once|TRBV19
CASSKTGEGYEQYF
TGTGCCAGTAGTAAAACAGGGGAGGGGTACGAGCAGTACTTC
>TRBJ1-1|.|.|TRBV5-6
CASSFVQVNTEAFF
TGTGCCAGCAGCTTCGTACAGGTGAACACTGAAGCTTTCTTT
>TRBJ2-2|.|.|TRBV7-8
CASSLRNSDGELFF
TGTGCCAGCAGCTTACGCAACAGTGACGGGGAGCTGTTTTTT
>TRBJ2-2|TRBD2|.|TRBV10-3
CAIRDSGRDAGELFF
TGTGCCATCAGGGATAGCGGGAGGGACGCCGGGGAGCTGTTTTTT
>TRBJ2-7|.|.|TRBV6-5
CASSSGIAYEQYF
TGTGCCAGCAGTTCGGGGATAGCCTACGAGCAGTACTTC
>TRBJ2-1|TRBD2|.|TRBV10-3
CAISEGAGVGDNEQFF
TGTGCCATCAGTGAAGGAGCGGGAGTGGGGGACAATGAGCAGTTCTTC
>TRBJ2-7|.|.|TRBV29-1
CSGKGERYEQYF
TGCAGCGGCAAAGGGGAAAGATACGAGCAGTACTTC
>TRBJ2-7|TRBD1|.|TRBV7-9
CASSPRTGGAEQYF
TGTGCCAGCAGCCCTCGGACAGGGGGCGCCGAGCAGTACTTC
>TRBJ2-3|TRBD1|.|TRBV2
CASSLGDSPTDTQYF
TGTGCCAGCAGTTTGGGGGACAGTCCCACAGATACGCAGTATTTT
>TRBJ2-5|TRBD1|once|TRBV9
CASSVGQGTETQYF
TGTGCCAGCAGCGTAGGACAGGGGACGGAGACCCAGTACTTC
>TRBJ2-4|TRBD2|.|TRBV11-2
CASSAEIAGGKNIQYF
TGTGCCAGCAGCGCCGAAATAGCGGGGGGGAAAAACATTCAGTACTTC
>TRBJ2-7|.|.|TRBV6-1
CASSASVSYEQYF
TGTGCCAGCAGTGCCTCAGTCTCCTACGAGCAGTACTTC
>TRBJ2-3|TRBD2|.|TRBV2
CASRASGGLVDTQYF
TGTGCCAGCCGGGCTAGCGGGGGGCTGGTAGATACGCAGTATTTT
>TRBJ1-1|.|.|TRBV19
CASNRGRMNTEAFF
TGTGCCTCAAATAGGGGCCGCATGAACACTGAAGCTTTCTTT
>TRBJ1-1|.|few|TRBV6-1
CASSEGPRNTEAFF
TGTGCCAGCAGTGAGGGCCCTAGGAACACTGAAGCTTTCTTT
>TRBJ1-4|TRBD1|.|TRBV7-9
CASSLAGQGFNEKLFF
TGTGCCAGCAGCTTAGCAGGACAGGGGTTTAATGAAAAACTGTTTTTT
>TRBJ2-7|.|.|TRBV11-2
CASSTGWGYEQYF
TGTGCCAGCAGCACCGGGTGGGGGTACGAGCAGTACTTC
>TRBJ2-7|.|.|TRBV2
CASAETRITYEQYF
TGTGCCAGCGCAGAAACGAGGATAACCTACGAGCAGTACTTC
>TRBJ2-2|.|.|TRBV11-2
CASSPLTRWELFF
TGTGCCAGCAGCCCCTTGACTAGATGGGAGCTGTTTTTT
>TRBJ1-1|.|few|TRBV5-1
CASSLAGRANTEAFF
TGCGCCAGCAGCTTGGCCGGCAGGGCAAACACTGAAGCTTTCTTT
>TRBJ2-7|TRBD1|.|TRBV19
CASSETGGPGEQYF
TGTGCCAGTAGTGAGACAGGGGGACCGGGCGAGCAGTACTTC
>TRBJ2-7|TRBD2|once|TRBV2
CASSKAGATYEQYF
TGTGCCAGCAGCAAAGCGGGAGCGACCTACGAGCAGTACTTC
>TRBJ2-7|.|.|TRBV6-5
CASSDSGAGEQYF
TGTGCCAGCAGTGACTCGGGGGCCGGCGAGCAGTACTTC
>TRBJ2-3|.|.|TRBV29-1
CRAVRTDTQYF
TGCAGAGCCGTACGCACAGATACGCAGTATTTT